This TCR beta chain came from a study of cytomegalovirus exposure and HLA in healthy donors. Broader study findings: A list of 150 to 200 TCR beta chains associated with cytomegalovirus was given. Common viral pathogens (according to a later analysis) appeared linked to several of the most significant clusters.

CDR3 length: 15 amino acids. Germline CDR1 is MNHEY and CDR2 is SMNVEV (reference sequence). J gave up 1 base and V 6 bases, and 9 bases lay outside the gene matches. Whereas donors were nominally healthy upon sampling, unrecorded immune exposures were probable. This clone appeared once. Its target is not known. PCR was performed using 60 Vbeta and 13 Jbeta primers. Data came from immunoSEQ multiplex PCR; TCRdb stores just in-frame clones and leaves some out. The sample lists over 85,000 clones; around three quarters were seen once. The sequenced material came from PBMCs. This chain connects TRBV27 to TRBJ2-7, with 7 nucleotides matching TRBD2. This receptor was taken from a man younger than 45 in good health and CMV-seronegative. In DNA form, the CDR3 reads TGTGCCAGCAGGGGGTCGACTAGCTATTCCTACGAGCAGTACTTC. Encoded protein: CASRGSTSYSYEQYF.